These T cell receptor beta chains were read from a single sample in a study of beta chain features in type 1 diabetes. Data came from immunoSEQ multiplex PCR; TCRdb stores just in-frame clones and leaves some out. The sample shows roughly 290,000 clones, around 7.3% of them seen only once. The sequencing sample was made of central memory CD4+ T cells from blood. Receptor source: a woman younger than 35 in good health. Each CDR3 is given with its conserved first and last residue. D genes are given only for firm matches. Rows may omit the clone size; those that give it use once, few, many or a size class.

j_gene: TRBJ1-5
len: 13
v_gene: TRBV7-9
abundance: NA
d_gene: NA
CDR3nt: TGTGCCAGCAGCTTGGACCTAAATCAGCCCCAGCATTTT
CDR3aa: CASSLDLNQPQHF

j_gene: TRBJ1-2
len: 14
v_gene: TRBV14
abundance: few
d_gene: NA
CDR3nt: TGTGCCAGCAGACAACATGGGGATTCGGTTGGCTACACCTTC
CDR3aa: CASRQHGDSVGYTF

j_gene: TRBJ1-2
len: 13
v_gene: TRBV14
abundance: few
d_gene: NA
CDR3nt: TGTGCCAGCAGCGAGGGAAGGGCCTATGGCTACACCTTC
CDR3aa: CASSEGRAYGYTF

j_gene: TRBJ1-4
len: 14
v_gene: TRBV7-2
abundance: NA
d_gene: NA
CDR3nt: TGTGCCAGCAGCTTAACGGGGGGGAGTGAAAAACTGTTTTTT
CDR3aa: CASSLTGGSEKLFF

j_gene: TRBJ2-1
len: 16
v_gene: TRBV18
abundance: few
d_gene: NA
CDR3nt: TGTGCCAGCTCACCGGGACTGACAAGCTCCTACAATGAGCAGTTCTTC
CDR3aa: CASSPGLTSSYNEQFF

j_gene: TRBJ2-3
len: 11
v_gene: TRBV5-1
abundance: NA
d_gene: NA
CDR3nt: TGCGCCAGCGGTTCGGCCCCAACGCAGTATTTT
CDR3aa: CASGSAPTQYF

j_gene: TRBJ2-2
len: 14
v_gene: TRBV7-2
abundance: many
d_gene: NA
CDR3nt: TGTGCCAGCAGCTTAGAGCTCAGGAGCGGGGAGCTGTTTTTT
CDR3aa: CASSLELRSGELFF

j_gene: TRBJ1-2
len: 14
v_gene: TRBV6-5
abundance: few
d_gene: NA
CDR3nt: TGTGCCAGCAGTAAACGCAGGGATACCTATGGCTACACCTTC
CDR3aa: CASSKRRDTYGYTF

j_gene: TRBJ1-2
len: 15
v_gene: TRBV5-4
abundance: NA
d_gene: NA
CDR3nt: TGTGCCAGCAGCACCGGCTTCGAGGGGATCTATGGCTACACCTTC
CDR3aa: CASSTGFEGIYGYTF

j_gene: TRBJ2-7
len: 15
v_gene: TRBV11-3
abundance: few
d_gene: TRBD2
CDR3nt: TGTGCCAGCAGCTTAAGTACTAGCGGGAAGTACGAGCAGTACTTC
CDR3aa: CASSLSTSGKYEQYF

j_gene: TRBJ2-3
len: 14
v_gene: TRBV7-2
abundance: NA
d_gene: TRBD1
CDR3nt: TGTGCCAGCAGCCCTAGACAGGGAAGAGATACGCAGTATTTT
CDR3aa: CASSPRQGRDTQYF

j_gene: TRBJ2-2
len: 14
v_gene: TRBV2
abundance: few
d_gene: TRBD1
CDR3nt: TGTGCCAGCATAGAAGGGGGCACCACCGGGGAGCTGTTTTTT
CDR3aa: CASIEGGTTGELFF

j_gene: TRBJ2-3
len: 14
v_gene: TRBV15
abundance: NA
d_gene: NA
CDR3nt: TGTGCCACCGCTGGGGGCGGGTACACAGATACGCAGTATTTT
CDR3aa: CATAGGGYTDTQYF

j_gene: TRBJ2-6
len: 16
v_gene: TRBV6-5
abundance: few
d_gene: NA
CDR3nt: TGTGCCAGCAGTTGGGGTGGTAGCTCTGGGGCCAACGTCCTGACTTTC
CDR3aa: CASSWGGSSGANVLTF